The TCR beta chain under discussion was sequenced for a study of blood T cell repertoires in COVID-19. Study-wide background: Samples of COVID-19 (acute and convalescent) were obtained from the United States, Italy and Spain. In each case, the material was cDNA or gDNA derived from T cells, B-cell-depleted T cells, or PBMCs.

V was trimmed by 6 bases and J by 4 bases, leaving 19 bases between them. Germline V lookup: CDR1 KGHSH, CDR2 LQKENI. The CDR3 contains 16 residues. Original handling: Amplification of reference gene primers provided the estimated nucleated cell counts. Data came from immunoSEQ multiplex PCR; TCRdb stores just in-frame clones and leaves some out. For V, J and clone size, that table is used; D and trimming come from the DNA. Of just over 80,000 clones listed, approximately 80% are singletons. The sample was peripheral blood. The receptor's source is an elderly man with acute or convalescent COVID-19. The chain links TRBV18 to TRBJ1-3, with TRBD1 as a possible D gene (6 bases). This CDR3 reads CASSTTAGTSGNTIYF. The DNA for the CDR3 is TGTGCCAGCTCCACTACTGCCGGGACATCGGGAAACACCATATATTTT.